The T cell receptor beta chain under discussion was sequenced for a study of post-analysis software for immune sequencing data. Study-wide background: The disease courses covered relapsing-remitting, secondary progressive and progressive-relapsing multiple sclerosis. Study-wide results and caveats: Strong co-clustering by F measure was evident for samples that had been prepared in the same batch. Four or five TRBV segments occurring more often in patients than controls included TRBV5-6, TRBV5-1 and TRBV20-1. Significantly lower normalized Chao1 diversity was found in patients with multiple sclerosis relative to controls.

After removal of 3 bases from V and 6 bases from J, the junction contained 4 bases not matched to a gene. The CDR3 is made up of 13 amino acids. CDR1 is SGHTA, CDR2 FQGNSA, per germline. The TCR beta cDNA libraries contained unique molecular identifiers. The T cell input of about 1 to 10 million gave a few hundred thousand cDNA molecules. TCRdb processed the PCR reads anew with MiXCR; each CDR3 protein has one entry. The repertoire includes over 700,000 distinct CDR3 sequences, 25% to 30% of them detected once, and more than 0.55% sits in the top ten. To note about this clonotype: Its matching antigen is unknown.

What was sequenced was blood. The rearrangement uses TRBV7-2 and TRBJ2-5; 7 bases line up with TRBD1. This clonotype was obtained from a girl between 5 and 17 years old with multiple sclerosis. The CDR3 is CASSFYRGQTQYF. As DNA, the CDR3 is TGTGCCAGCAGCTTCTACAGGGGTCAGACCCAGTACTTC.